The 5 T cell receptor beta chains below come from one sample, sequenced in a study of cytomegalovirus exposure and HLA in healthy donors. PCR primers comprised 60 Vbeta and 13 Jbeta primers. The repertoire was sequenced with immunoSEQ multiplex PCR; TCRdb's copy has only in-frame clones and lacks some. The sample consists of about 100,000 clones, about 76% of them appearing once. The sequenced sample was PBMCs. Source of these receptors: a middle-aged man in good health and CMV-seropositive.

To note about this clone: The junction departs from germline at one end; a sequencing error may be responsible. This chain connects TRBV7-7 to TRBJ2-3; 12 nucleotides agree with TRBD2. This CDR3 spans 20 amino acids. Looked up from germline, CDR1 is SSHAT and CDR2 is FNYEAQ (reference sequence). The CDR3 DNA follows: TGTGCTAGCAGCTTAGTACCGCTTCTAGCGGGGGGGCTGGGCACAGATACGCAGTATTTT. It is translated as CASSLVPLLAGGLGTDTQYF.

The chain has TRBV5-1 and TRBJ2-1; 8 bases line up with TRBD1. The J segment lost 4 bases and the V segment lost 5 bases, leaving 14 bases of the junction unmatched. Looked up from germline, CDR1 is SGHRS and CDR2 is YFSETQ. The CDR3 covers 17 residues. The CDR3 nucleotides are TGCGCCAGCAGGACCTACCCCGACAGGGGCCCTTACAATGAGCAGTTCTTC. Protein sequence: CASRTYPDRGPYNEQFF.

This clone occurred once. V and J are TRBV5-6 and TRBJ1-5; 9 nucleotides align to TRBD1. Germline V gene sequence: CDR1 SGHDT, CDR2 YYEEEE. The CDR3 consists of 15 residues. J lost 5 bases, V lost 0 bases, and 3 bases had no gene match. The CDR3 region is CASSLGQGVYQPQHF. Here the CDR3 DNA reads TGTGCCAGCAGCTTGGGACAGGGGGTCTATCAGCCCCAGCATTTT.

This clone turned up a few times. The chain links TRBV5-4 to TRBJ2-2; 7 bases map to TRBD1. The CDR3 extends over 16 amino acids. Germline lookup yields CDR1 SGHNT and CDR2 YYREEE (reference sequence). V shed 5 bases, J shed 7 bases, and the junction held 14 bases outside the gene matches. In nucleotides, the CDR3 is TGTGCCAGCAGTCCGAGGGTGGGACAGACAGACGGGGAGCTGTTTTTT. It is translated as CASSPRVGQTDGELFF.

DNA of the CDR3: TGTGCCAGCAGCAAGACACTCATGAACACTGAAGCTTTCTTT. The encoded protein is CASSKTLMNTEAFF. This chain uses TRBV7-2 with TRBJ1-1; no firm D call. Trimming shortened V by 5 bases and J by 0 bases, and 10 bases separated the two germline ends. Germline V gene data show CDR1 as SGHTA and CDR2 as FQGNSA. CDR3 length: 14 residues.